This TCR beta chain emerged from a study of blood T cell repertoires in COVID-19. At the level of the study: PBMCs, B-cell-depleted T cells, or T cells were the source of the cDNA or gDNA that made up the material.

CDR3 length: 16 residues. The germline gives CDR1 SGDLS, CDR2 YYNGEE. V lost 0 bases, J lost 8 bases, and 10 bases stayed unmatched. Authors' analysis steps: Scientists estimated how many nucleated cells there were by amplifying reference gene primers. Sequencing was performed with immunoSEQ multiplex PCR; in TCRdb, only in-frame clones are kept and a portion is missing. D and trimming were read from the DNA, whereas the V and J calls and clone size are those reported in that table. The sample has some 170,000 clones; roughly 86% are singletons. The source is a woman aged 60-75 years who had recovered from COVID-19. The genes are TRBV9 and TRBJ2-1, with 8 bases lining up with TRBD2. Material for sequencing was peripheral blood. The CDR3, as DNA: TGTGCCAGCAGCGTAGAGGGGACTAGATTATTCCATGAGCAGTTCTTC. It translates to CASSVEGTRLFHEQFF.